These 8 T cell receptor beta chains came from one sample sequenced in a study of molecular identifiers for immune sequencing clone quantification. TCRdb processed the PCR reads anew with MiXCR; each CDR3 protein has one entry. The sample carries over 550,000 distinct CDR3 sequences, around 25% recorded once. Sequencing input: naive CD8+ T cells from blood, with Jurkat cell RNA spiked in. The subset here: FACS-sorted CD8+CD4-CCR7+CD45RA+ naive T cells. The receptors shown here come from a human donor in good health. Some libraries in this study had Jurkat cell RNA spiked in.

This clonotype was found many times. This chain joins TRBV28 and TRBJ1-1, with D possibly TRBD1 on 5 matching bases. Trimming took 7 bases from V and 5 from J, leaving 11 bases between them. The CDR3 loop spans 12 amino acids. In germline, CDR1 is MDHEN, CDR2 SYDVKM. Here the CDR3 DNA reads TGTGCCAGCACCGTATGGGGGACTGAAGCTTTCTTT. Translating it yields CASTVWGTEAFF.

This clonotype was picked up a small number of times. Here the CDR3 DNA reads TGTGCCAGCAGTTACTCGACAGCCAGTAGTTCGTGGTCCCAGCATTTT. As protein: CASSYSTASSSWSQHF. The chain has TRBV6-2 or TRBV6-3 and TRBJ1-5, with D tentatively TRBD1 (5 bases). The CDR3 extends over 16 amino acids. Germline CDR1 MNHEY, CDR2 SVGEGT. V dropped 0 bases and J dropped 11 bases, with 20 bases sitting between them.

The chain links TRBV11-2 to TRBJ2-5; no reliable D call. Germline CDR1 SGHAT, CDR2 FQNNGV. The CDR3 spans 14 residues. Trimming removed 1 base at V and 5 bases at J, with 11 bases between. The CDR3 spells CASSLAVGLETQYF. The CDR3 DNA reads TGTGCCAGCAGCTTAGCTGTAGGCTTGGAGACCCAGTACTTC.

This clonotype was found a few times. The chain is built from TRBV6-2 or TRBV6-3 and TRBJ1-1; maybe TRBD1 (5 bases). The CDR3 loop spans 14 amino acids. Germline CDR1 MNHEY, CDR2 SVGEGT. V lost 4 bases and J 7 bases, leaving 16 bases between the germline ends. DNA of the CDR3: TGTGCCAGCAGTTCCACTTACACGGGACTTGAAGCTTTCTTT. Its translation: CASSSTYTGLEAFF.

For this clonotype: A much larger clone lies one base from this, so it may be a read error. Here the CDR3 omits its conserved ending phenylalanine or tryptophan, so a read error is the likely source. The chain has TRBV7-9 and TRBJ1-1; no reliable D call. This CDR3 comprises 12 residues. Germline V CDR1 and CDR2: SEHNR, FQNEAQ (reference sequence). Trimming took 3 bases from V and 4 from J, leaving 6 bases between them. The CDR3 region is CASSFGSTEAFL. In nucleotides, the CDR3 is TGTGCCAGCAGCTTTGGTAGCACTGAAGCTTTCCTT.

Notes on this clonotype: One end of the junction is discordant with germline, which a read error may explain. J is TRBJ2-7 and V is TRBV7-8; tentatively, D is TRBD1 (6 bases). Germline V gene data show CDR1 as SGHVS and CDR2 as FQNEAQ. This CDR3 is built from 14 residues. This chain's CDR3 is CASSFRGFPHERYF. The CDR3 DNA sequence: TGCGCCAGCAGCTTCAGGGGTTTCCCCCACGAGCGGTACTTC.

This clonotype was seen at least ten times. The chain recombines TRBV7-9 with TRBJ1-4; no definite D call. The V and J ends lost 5 bases and 10 bases respectively, with 8 bases between them. The length of the CDR3 is 11 residues. Germline V gives CDR1 SEHNR, CDR2 FQNEAQ (reference sequence). Here the CDR3 reads CASSPGGKLFF. CDR3 nucleotide sequence: TGTGCCAGCAGCCCAGGAGGAAAACTGTTTTTT. Full variable domain (missing parts from reference TRBV7-9 and TRBJ1-4): DTGVSQNPRHKITKRGQNVTFRCDPISEHNRLYWYRQTLGQGPEFLTYFQNEAQLEKSRLLSDRFSAERPKGSFSTLEIQRTEQGDSAMYLCASSPGGKLFFGSGTQLSVL.

This clonotype was seen only a few times. V usage is TRBV7-9 and J usage is TRBJ1-1; D is undetermined. Germline CDR1 is SEHNR and CDR2 is FQNEAQ (reference sequence). The CDR3 contains 14 residues. V lost 5 bases to trimming and J lost 5 bases, with 15 bases between them. The CDR3 protein is CASSLGGVWTEAFF. CDR3 DNA: TGTGCCAGCAGCCTCGGTGGTGTTTGGACTGAAGCTTTCTTT.